A selection of T cell receptor beta chains follows, all from one sample in a study of OX40 agonist ivuxolimab in advanced cancers. Method: immunoSEQ multiplex PCR; TCRdb's copy keeps in-frame clones and lacks some. The sample records around 38,000 clones, approximately 79% being singletons. Sequencing used CD4+ or CD8+ T cells sorted from blood, obtained in a trial of the OX40 agonist ivuxolimab. These receptors originate from an adult with an advanced solid tumor such as melanoma, head and neck, liver or kidney cancer. Both conserved end residues are part of each CDR3. The D gene is left open where the match is weak. Rows give clone size only sometimes, using once, few, many, or a class for an expanded clone.

cdr3_length: 14
d_call: NA
clone_size: NA
j_call: TRBJ2-7
v_call: TRBV5-1
cdr3_nt: TGCGCCAGCGGCATGACAGGACAAACCTACGAGCAGTACTTC
cdr3_aa: CASGMTGQTYEQYF

cdr3_length: 13
d_call: TRBD1
clone_size: few
j_call: TRBJ1-2
v_call: TRBV2
cdr3_nt: TGTGCCAGCAAGGGGACAGGGAACTATGGCTACACCTTC
cdr3_aa: CASKGTGNYGYTF

cdr3_length: 15
d_call: NA
clone_size: NA
j_call: TRBJ1-4
v_call: TRBV19
cdr3_nt: TGTGCCAGTAGGACCCAGGGTACCAGGAATGAAAAACTGTTTTTT
cdr3_aa: CASRTQGTRNEKLFF

cdr3_length: 13
d_call: NA
clone_size: NA
j_call: TRBJ2-1
v_call: TRBV7-6
cdr3_nt: TGTGCCAGCAGCTTAGAACCCTTGGATGAGCAGTTCTTC
cdr3_aa: CASSLEPLDEQFF

cdr3_length: 15
d_call: TRBD1
clone_size: NA
j_call: TRBJ1-1
v_call: TRBV5-6
cdr3_nt: TGTGCCAGCAGCTTATTAAGGGACAGGGTAATCTCAGCTTTCTTT
cdr3_aa: CASSLLRDRVISAFF

cdr3_length: 18
d_call: NA
clone_size: NA
j_call: TRBJ1-5
v_call: TRBV10-2
cdr3_nt: TGCGCCAGCAATTTCCGGGATCCTCGTCGAAATAGCAATCAGCCCCAGCATTTT
cdr3_aa: CASNFRDPRRNSNQPQHF

cdr3_length: 13
d_call: TRBD2
clone_size: NA
j_call: TRBJ2-7
v_call: TRBV11-2
cdr3_nt: TGTGCCAGCAGCTTTGTGGGAGGGTACGAGCAGTACTTC
cdr3_aa: CASSFVGGYEQYF

cdr3_length: 13
d_call: NA
clone_size: NA
j_call: TRBJ1-4
v_call: TRBV15
cdr3_nt: TGTGCCACCAGCCCCCGAACGGGGGAAAAACTGTTTTTT
cdr3_aa: CATSPRTGEKLFF

cdr3_length: 14
d_call: NA
clone_size: once
j_call: TRBJ2-7
v_call: TRBV6-5
cdr3_nt: TGTGCCAGCAGCTCAGGTCACTCAACCTACGAGCAGTACTTC
cdr3_aa: CASSSGHSTYEQYF

cdr3_length: 13
d_call: NA
clone_size: NA
j_call: TRBJ2-7
v_call: TRBV7-6
cdr3_nt: TGTGCCAGCAGCCTAGACAGGAACTACGAGCAGTACTTC
cdr3_aa: CASSLDRNYEQYF

cdr3_length: 12
d_call: NA
clone_size: NA
j_call: TRBJ2-7
v_call: TRBV5-1
cdr3_nt: TGCGCCAGCAGCCAGACGGGGGTGGTGCAGTACTTC
cdr3_aa: CASSQTGVVQYF

cdr3_length: 13
d_call: TRBD1
clone_size: NA
j_call: TRBJ1-1
v_call: TRBV5-1
cdr3_nt: TGCGCCAGCAGCTCCACAGGGGTCACTGAAGCTTTCTTT
cdr3_aa: CASSSTGVTEAFF

cdr3_length: 12
d_call: NA
clone_size: NA
j_call: TRBJ2-1
v_call: TRBV11-3
cdr3_nt: TGTGCCAGCAGCGAGAGGGCGGGTGAGCAGTTCTTC
cdr3_aa: CASSERAGEQFF

cdr3_length: 15
d_call: NA
clone_size: once
j_call: TRBJ1-5
v_call: TRBV6-1
cdr3_nt: TGTGCCAGCAGTGCCGGGACTGATAGCAATCAGCCCCAGCATTTT
cdr3_aa: CASSAGTDSNQPQHF

cdr3_length: 10
d_call: NA
clone_size: NA
j_call: TRBJ2-1
v_call: TRBV7-2
cdr3_nt: TGTGCCAGCGGGGACAATGAGCAGTTCTTC
cdr3_aa: CASGDNEQFF

cdr3_length: 14
d_call: TRBD2
clone_size: NA
j_call: TRBJ2-5
v_call: TRBV5-5
cdr3_nt: TGTGCCAGCAGCCCTTCTAGCGGGAGAGAGACCCAGTACTTC
cdr3_aa: CASSPSSGRETQYF

cdr3_length: 14
d_call: NA
clone_size: NA
j_call: TRBJ2-5
v_call: TRBV2
cdr3_nt: TGTGCCAGCACAGTTGACACGAGCCAAGAGACCCAGTACTTC
cdr3_aa: CASTVDTSQETQYF

cdr3_length: 13
d_call: NA
clone_size: NA
j_call: TRBJ2-1
v_call: TRBV6-5
cdr3_nt: TGTGCCAGCAGTTCCAGAACTACCAATGAGCAGTTCTTC
cdr3_aa: CASSSRTTNEQFF

cdr3_length: 16
d_call: NA
clone_size: NA
j_call: TRBJ1-5
v_call: TRBV6-1
cdr3_nt: TGTGCCAGCAGTGGACCGCGATCCGTGGAAAGTCAGCCCCAGCATTTT
cdr3_aa: CASSGPRSVESQPQHF

cdr3_length: 16
d_call: TRBD1
clone_size: NA
j_call: TRBJ1-2
v_call: TRBV30
cdr3_nt: TGTGCCTGGAGTGTACTTTGGGACAGGGAAAACTATGGCTACACCTTC
cdr3_aa: CAWSVLWDRENYGYTF

cdr3_length: 14
d_call: NA
clone_size: NA
j_call: TRBJ2-2
v_call: TRBV10-2
cdr3_nt: TGCGCCAGCAGATCGACTAGGAACACCGGGGAGCTGTTTTTT
cdr3_aa: CASRSTRNTGELFF

cdr3_length: 16
d_call: NA
clone_size: NA
j_call: TRBJ2-1
v_call: TRBV11-2
cdr3_nt: TGTGCCAGCAGCTACTTGGGGGTAGCGACCATAAATGAGCAGTTCTTC
cdr3_aa: CASSYLGVATINEQFF

cdr3_length: 15
d_call: NA
clone_size: NA
j_call: TRBJ2-3
v_call: TRBV18
cdr3_nt: TGTGCCAGCTCACAGTCGGCAGGGGTCACAGATACGCAGTATTTT
cdr3_aa: CASSQSAGVTDTQYF

cdr3_length: 16
d_call: NA
clone_size: NA
j_call: TRBJ1-3
v_call: TRBV6-5
cdr3_nt: TGTGCCAGCAGTTACGGGTACCAGGGTTCTGGAAACACCATATATTTT
cdr3_aa: CASSYGYQGSGNTIYF

cdr3_length: 13
d_call: NA
clone_size: NA
j_call: TRBJ1-1
v_call: TRBV7-9
cdr3_nt: TGTGCCAGCAGCTTAGGGACGGACACTGAAGCTTTCTTT
cdr3_aa: CASSLGTDTEAFF

cdr3_length: 13
d_call: NA
clone_size: NA
j_call: TRBJ1-2
v_call: TRBV5-4
cdr3_nt: TGTGCCAGCAGCGCAGGGAAATCCTATGGCTACACCTTC
cdr3_aa: CASSAGKSYGYTF

cdr3_length: 16
d_call: NA
clone_size: NA
j_call: TRBJ1-3
v_call: TRBV10-3
cdr3_nt: TGTGCCATCAGTGACGGACTCGCAGGGTCCGGAAACACCATATATTTT
cdr3_aa: CAISDGLAGSGNTIYF